The next 10 T cell receptor beta chains were all read from a single sample in a study of T-cell memory formation after mild COVID-19. Via MiXCR, TCRdb re-called the 5' RACE reads, giving one row per CDR3 protein. The sample lists over 55,000 distinct CDR3 sequences, 12% seen once, with approximately 26% in the top ten. The sequencing input was PBMCs or a T cell subset sorted from them (not recorded which). These receptors were obtained from a man aged 18-30 years who had mild COVID-19 (a few samples of this study predate the infection). Cell type and time point are not known.

This clonotype turned up a few times. This chain links TRBV20-1 with TRBJ2-2, with TRBD2 identical over 10 bases. With V trimmed by 2 bases and J by 5 bases, 2 bases remained unmatched. CDR3 size: 14 residues. Germline CDR1 DFQATT, CDR2 SNEGSKA (reference sequence). The CDR3 loop is CSARLAGATGELFF. DNA of the CDR3: TGCAGTGCTAGACTAGCGGGGGCGACCGGGGAGCTGTTTTTT.

CDR3 in amino acids: CASSGDRGLGYF. The CDR3 DNA reads TGTGCCAGCAGCGGCGACAGGGGGCTTGGGTATTTT. This chain connects TRBV5-4 to TRBJ2-3; TRBD1 agrees at 10 bases. Germline CDR1 reads SGHNT; CDR2 reads YYREEE (reference sequence). CDR3 length equals 12 residues. V shed 4 bases and J 14 bases; nucleotides not matched to a gene: 7.

This clonotype was picked up a small number of times. The chain has TRBV6-2 or TRBV6-3 and TRBJ2-1; D gene uncertain. CDR1 and CDR2 (germline): MNHEY, SVGEGT. The CDR3 consists of 11 residues. Trimming stripped 6 bases from V and 10 bases from J, with 10 bases between. This CDR3 reads CASRNQREQFF. The CDR3 DNA follows: TGTGCCAGCAGGAACCAAAGGGAGCAGTTCTTC.

V is TRBV6-5 and J is TRBJ2-2, with D uncertain. With 2 bases removed from V and 5 bases from J, the gap between germline ends came to 12 bases. Germline CDR1 is MNHEY and CDR2 is SVGAGI. The CDR3 spans 15 residues. The CDR3 loop is CASSYTVKGTGELFF. CDR3 coding DNA: TGTGCCAGCAGTTACACCGTGAAGGGTACCGGGGAGCTGTTTTTT.

The rearrangement links TRBV18 to TRBJ1-4, with D possibly matching TRBD1 (5 bases). This CDR3 has 15 residues. Germline values: CDR1 KGHSH, CDR2 LQKENI. V shed 1 base and J shed 8 bases, with 14 bases lying between them. The CDR3 sequence: CASSPRTKGEEKLFF. The CDR3 bases are TGTGCCAGCTCACCACGGACAAAGGGTGAGGAAAAACTGTTTTTT.

This clonotype occurred many times. V gene TRBV7-2 combines with J gene TRBJ2-7, with TRBD1 identical over 9 bases. The trim removed 5 bases at V and 3 bases at J, leaving 5 bases unmatched. The germline V gene has CDR1 SGHTA and CDR2 FQGNSA. The CDR3 length is 14 residues. The CDR3 sequence: CASSPGTGFYEQYF. The CDR3, as DNA: TGTGCCAGCAGCCCCGGGACAGGGTTCTACGAGCAGTACTTC.

In this sample, this clonotype turned up a few times. This chain links TRBV28 with TRBJ2-5; D tentatively fits TRBD1 or TRBD2 (6 bases each). Trimming stripped 7 bases from V and 2 bases from J, with 17 bases between. Germline assignment: CDR1 MDHEN and CDR2 SYDVKM. There are 15 residues in the CDR3. Here the CDR3 reads CASISSRRGQETQYF. CDR3 nucleotides: TGTGCCAGCATCTCATCGAGGAGGGGGCAAGAGACCCAGTACTTC.

The sample holds many counts of this clonotype. The rearrangement links TRBV5-1 to TRBJ2-5; the D gene is possibly TRBD1 (7 bases). Germline V lookup: CDR1 SGHRS, CDR2 YFSETQ. The CDR3 runs 16 residues. Between the trimmed V and J ends, which lost 0 bases and 0 bases, there was a span of 12 bases. The CDR3 reads CASSLASGGYQETQYF. DNA of the CDR3: TGCGCCAGCAGCTTGGCGTCAGGGGGGTACCAAGAGACCCAGTACTTC. The whole variable domain, filled in from reference TRBV5-1 and TRBJ2-5, reads KAGVTQTPRYLIKTRGQQVTLSCSPISGHRSVSWYQQTPGQGLQFLFEYFSETQRNKGNFPGRFSGRQFSNSRSEMNVSTLELGDSALYLCASSLASGGYQETQYFGPGTRLLVL.

This clonotype was counted only a few times. This chain links TRBV30 with TRBJ2-1, with 12 bases that match TRBD2. Trimming removed 4 bases from V and 10 bases from J; junction bases left unmatched: 11. From germline, CDR1 is GTSNPN and CDR2 SVGIG (reference sequence). This CDR3 has 15 amino acids. CDR3 DNA sequence: TGTGCCTGGACTAGCGGGGGGGCCGTATGGAGCGAGCAGTTCTTC. This codes for CAWTSGGAVWSEQFF.

The chain combines TRBV4-3 with TRBJ1-4, with 10 bases fitting TRBD1. Germline values: CDR1 LGHNA, CDR2 YSLEER. The junction had 4 bases not matched to a gene; V was cut back by 3 bases and J by 6 bases. The CDR3 is 15 residues long. CDR3 bases: TGCGCCAGCAGCCAGGAGGACAGGGGGTATGAAAAACTGTTTTTT. It encodes CASSQEDRGYEKLFF.